Listed below are T cell receptor beta chains from one sample, sequenced in a study of technical replicates of blood from a few donors. Using immunoSEQ multiplex PCR, the repertoire was profiled, and TCRdb retains in-frame clones only, with some absent. The data hold more than 65,000 clones, with roughly nine tenths observed a single time. What was sequenced was T cells isolated from PBMCs. The receptors here all came from a human donor in good health. The CDR3 runs from the conserved cysteine through the conserved F or W. The D gene is left open where the match is weak. Clone size is not always given. Where it is, it says once, few, many or a class for expanded clones.

abundance | j_gene | d_gene | v_gene | CDR3aa | CDR3nt
few | TRBJ1-1 | NA | TRBV9 | CASSGEVSYTEAFF | TGTGCCAGCAGCGGAGAGGTGTCGTACACTGAAGCTTTCTTT
NA | TRBJ1-5 | NA | TRBV6-5 | CASSYRGDQPQHF | TGTGCCAGCAGTTACAGGGGCGACCAGCCCCAGCATTTT
NA | TRBJ2-1 | NA | TRBV29-1 | CSVELARARNEQFF | TGCAGCGTTGAACTAGCGCGGGCGAGGAATGAGCAGTTCTTC
NA | TRBJ1-2 | NA | TRBV7-6 | CASSPGGDYGYTF | TGTGCCAGCAGCCCAGGAGGCGACTATGGCTACACCTTC
NA | TRBJ2-2 | NA | TRBV2 | CASNGQGPITGELFF | TGTGCCAGCAACGGACAAGGCCCGATCACCGGGGAGCTGTTTTTT
NA | TRBJ2-3 | TRBD2 | TRBV28 | CASSSLTAREGLRDYTDTQYF | TGTGCCAGCAGTTCACTGACGGCGCGGGAGGGCCTCAGGGACTACACAGATACGCAGTATTTT
NA | TRBJ2-7 | TRBD1 | TRBV25-1 | CASSATTGTGYEQYF | TGTGCCAGCAGCGCAACTACCGGGACAGGGTACGAGCAGTACTTC
NA | TRBJ2-7 | TRBD2 | TRBV5-1 | CASSLSQLAGLLEQYF | TGCGCCAGCAGCTTGTCGCAACTAGCGGGTCTCCTGGAGCAGTACTTC
NA | TRBJ2-7 | TRBD2 | TRBV9 | CASSAGLAGSYEQYF | TGTGCCAGCAGCGCGGGACTAGCGGGGTCCTACGAGCAGTACTTC
NA | TRBJ1-1 | NA | TRBV25-1 | CASIYAGNTEAFF | TGTGCCAGCATCTATGCAGGGAACACTGAAGCTTTCTTT
NA | TRBJ2-1 | NA | TRBV28 | CASSFKQIRDIAYNEQFF | TGTGCCAGCAGTTTCAAGCAAATCAGGGATATTGCCTACAATGAGCAGTTCTTC
NA | TRBJ1-4 | NA | TRBV18 | CASSPGDIYEKLFF | TGTGCCAGCTCACCCGGGGACATCTATGAAAAACTGTTTTTT
NA | TRBJ2-5 | TRBD2 | TRBV4-3 | CASSQERYGGEDQYF | TGCGCCAGCAGCCAAGAGCGGTACGGGGGGGAAGACCAGTACTTC
once | TRBJ2-5 | NA | TRBV2 | CASSSLQETQYF | TGTGCCAGCAGTTCCTTACAAGAGACCCAGTACTTC
NA | TRBJ2-7 | NA | TRBV9 | CASSVGGGQTRGEQYF | TGTGCCAGCAGCGTAGGAGGGGGTCAAACCCGGGGCGAGCAGTACTTC
NA | TRBJ2-7 | NA | TRBV28 | CASSSDLTGPTSHPHYEQYF | TGTGCCAGCAGCTCCGACCTGACAGGTCCGACTTCGCACCCTCACTACGAGCAGTACTTC
NA | TRBJ2-5 | TRBD2 | TRBV19 | CASSIEGGQDGTQYF | TGTGCCAGTAGTATAGAGGGAGGGCAGGACGGGACCCAGTACTTC
once | TRBJ2-7 | NA | TRBV5-1 | CASSLAVQAEQYF | TGCGCCAGCAGCTTGGCTGTTCAGGCCGAGCAGTACTTC
NA | TRBJ2-7 | NA | TRBV25-1 | CASSAAGTSYEQYF | TGTGCCAGCAGTGCCGCCGGGACATCCTACGAGCAGTACTTC
NA | TRBJ1-5 | NA | TRBV29-1 | CSVGRDTNQPQHF | TGCAGCGTTGGCCGGGACACCAATCAGCCCCAGCATTTT
NA | TRBJ1-4 | NA | TRBV27 | CASSFSETTNEKLFF | TGTGCCAGCAGTTTTTCGGAGACAACTAATGAAAAACTGTTTTTT
NA | TRBJ2-5 | NA | TRBV20-1 | CSALGAETQYF | TGCAGTGCCCTGGGGGCAGAGACCCAGTACTTC
NA | TRBJ1-1 | NA | TRBV7-2 | CASSLPGVRAEAFF | TGTGCCAGCAGCTTACCAGGGGTAAGGGCTGAAGCTTTCTTT
once | TRBJ1-1 | NA | TRBV27 | CASSLSHGGTEAFF | TGTGCCAGCAGTTTATCTCACGGAGGCACTGAAGCTTTCTTT
NA | TRBJ2-7 | NA | TRBV4-3 | CASSQGGNSYEQYF | TGCGCCAGCAGCCAAGGAGGGAATAGCTACGAGCAGTACTTC
NA | TRBJ2-7 | NA | TRBV28 | CASSLGSPRYEQYF | TGTGCCAGCAGTTTGGGTAGCCCTAGGTACGAGCAGTACTTC
NA | TRBJ1-1 | NA | TRBV4-1 | CASSQDGGTGTEAFF | TGCGCCAGCAGCCAAGATGGAGGGACGGGCACTGAAGCTTTCTTT
NA | TRBJ1-2 | NA | TRBV4-2 | CASSQVGGASYGYTF | TGTGCCAGCAGCCAAGTAGGAGGGGCGTCCTATGGCTACACCTTC
NA | TRBJ1-1 | NA | TRBV15 | CATSSSRVASTEAFF | TGTGCCACCAGCAGTAGCAGGGTGGCCAGCACTGAAGCTTTCTTT
NA | TRBJ1-2 | TRBD1 | TRBV18 | CASSPGQERYTF | TGTGCCAGCTCCCCCGGACAGGAACGCTACACCTTC
NA | TRBJ2-3 | NA | TRBV6-5 | CASSWSGATQYF | TGTGCCAGCAGTTGGAGTGGGGCTACGCAGTATTTT
NA | TRBJ2-1 | TRBD2 | TRBV5-1 | CASSLGSSGRREQFF | TGCGCCAGCAGCTTGGGCTCTAGCGGGAGACGTGAGCAGTTCTTC
NA | TRBJ2-2 | TRBD1 | TRBV4-3 | CASSPEWTGRSGELFF | TGCGCCAGCAGCCCCGAGTGGACAGGGAGGTCCGGGGAGCTGTTTTTT
NA | TRBJ2-3 | TRBD2 | TRBV4-1 | CASSQEKRDYPDTQYF | TGCGCCAGCAGCCAAGAAAAGCGGGACTACCCGGATACGCAGTATTTT
NA | TRBJ1-1 | NA | TRBV18 | CASSPKASEAFF | TGTGCCAGCTCACCAAAAGCATCTGAAGCTTTCTTT
once | TRBJ2-1 | TRBD2 | TRBV30 | CAWSGLAGSYNEQFF | TGTGCCTGGAGTGGACTAGCGGGATCCTACAATGAGCAGTTCTTC
NA | TRBJ2-3 | NA | TRBV6-5 | CASSVARADTQYF | TGTGCCAGCAGCGTCGCGAGGGCAGATACGCAGTATTTT
NA | TRBJ2-1 | NA | TRBV30 | CAWMGARLNEQFF | TGTGCCTGGATGGGGGCCCGCTTGAATGAGCAGTTCTTC
few | TRBJ1-2 | NA | TRBV19 | CASSKRSAAGGYGYTF | TGTGCCAGTAGTAAGCGATCGGCCGCCGGGGGATATGGCTACACCTTC
NA | TRBJ2-7 | TRBD2 | TRBV10-1 | CASSRGGLAGGGYEQYF | TGCGCCAGCAGCCGTGGGGGACTAGCGGGAGGCGGATACGAGCAGTACTTC
NA | TRBJ2-1 | TRBD1 | TRBV28 | CASSLRLTGAMNNEQFF | TGTGCCAGCAGTTTAAGGCTCACAGGGGCCATGAACAATGAGCAGTTCTTC
NA | TRBJ2-3 | TRBD1 | TRBV18 | CASSRDSVMQYTQYF | TGTGCCAGCTCGAGGGACAGCGTGATGCAATATACGCAGTATTTT
NA | TRBJ2-1 | TRBD2 | TRBV19 | CASSPWLAGTGPEQFF | TGTGCCAGTAGTCCCTGGCTAGCGGGGACGGGGCCTGAGCAGTTCTTC
NA | TRBJ2-5 | TRBD2 | TRBV16 | CASSQLGAREGRETQYF | TGTGCCAGCAGCCAATTGGGAGCTCGGGAGGGCCGGGAGACCCAGTACTTC
NA | TRBJ1-3 | TRBD1 | TRBV11-3 | CASSRGQGNTIYF | TGTGCCAGCAGCAGGGGACAGGGAAACACCATATATTTT
NA | TRBJ2-2 | TRBD1 | TRBV14 | CASRRDRDTGELFF | TGTGCCAGCAGACGGGACAGGGACACCGGGGAGCTGTTTTTT
NA | TRBJ2-7 | TRBD2 | TRBV27 | CASGLLAGEDEQYF | TGTGCCAGCGGACTACTAGCGGGAGAGGACGAGCAGTACTTC
NA | TRBJ2-2 | NA | TRBV4-1 | CASSQGQRTGELFF | TGCGCCAGCAGCCAAGGCCAGAGGACCGGGGAGCTGTTTTTT